This T cell receptor beta chain was found in a study of T cell responses to AZD1222 COVID-19 vaccine. Points from the study as a whole: Vaccine-related CD4 TCRs covered spike, predominating at 160-218 and 743-854. Baseline testing showed seropositivity in only 6 or 7 AZD1222 recipients.

Clones were sequenced by immunoSEQ multiplex PCR, and TCRdb holds only the in-frame ones, with some missing. Counted here are 150,000 to 200,000 clones, about nine tenths occurring once; the ten biggest clones make up over 4.5%. The CDR3 length is 15 residues. The V gene end was trimmed by 6 bases and the J gene end by 6 bases; junction bases not matched to a gene: 12. The V gene's germline CDR1 is MDHEN and CDR2 SYDVKM. In the case of this clone: Its antigen is currently unknown.

The source was peripheral blood, collected on day 0 of AZD1222 vaccination. This sequence joins TRBV28 and TRBJ2-7, with 9 bases matching TRBD1. This sequence was found in an adult in good health. The CDR3 spells CASSTTGGSIREQYF. The CDR3 DNA sequence: TGTGCCAGCAGCACAACAGGGGGCAGTATTCGCGAGCAGTACTTC.